This T cell receptor beta chain came from a study of cytomegalovirus exposure and HLA in healthy donors. This clone has a single count. This CDR3 has 16 amino acids. V dropped 1 base and J dropped 3; count of bases not matched to a gene: 5. The germline V gene encodes CDR1 SGHVS and CDR2 FQNEAQ. Libraries were prepared by immunoSEQ multiplex PCR; TCRdb keeps only in-frame clonotypes and omits some of them. The table has about 98,000 clones, about 90% seen once. This sequence originates from a man in his late teens or twenties in good health and CMV-seropositive. Specimen: PBMCs. V usage is TRBV7-8 and J usage is TRBJ2-3, with 9 positions matching TRBD2. The CDR3 reads CASSLDAGGLTDTQYF. The CDR3 coding sequence is TGTGCCAGCAGCTTAGACGCGGGGGGGCTGACAGATACGCAGTATTTT.